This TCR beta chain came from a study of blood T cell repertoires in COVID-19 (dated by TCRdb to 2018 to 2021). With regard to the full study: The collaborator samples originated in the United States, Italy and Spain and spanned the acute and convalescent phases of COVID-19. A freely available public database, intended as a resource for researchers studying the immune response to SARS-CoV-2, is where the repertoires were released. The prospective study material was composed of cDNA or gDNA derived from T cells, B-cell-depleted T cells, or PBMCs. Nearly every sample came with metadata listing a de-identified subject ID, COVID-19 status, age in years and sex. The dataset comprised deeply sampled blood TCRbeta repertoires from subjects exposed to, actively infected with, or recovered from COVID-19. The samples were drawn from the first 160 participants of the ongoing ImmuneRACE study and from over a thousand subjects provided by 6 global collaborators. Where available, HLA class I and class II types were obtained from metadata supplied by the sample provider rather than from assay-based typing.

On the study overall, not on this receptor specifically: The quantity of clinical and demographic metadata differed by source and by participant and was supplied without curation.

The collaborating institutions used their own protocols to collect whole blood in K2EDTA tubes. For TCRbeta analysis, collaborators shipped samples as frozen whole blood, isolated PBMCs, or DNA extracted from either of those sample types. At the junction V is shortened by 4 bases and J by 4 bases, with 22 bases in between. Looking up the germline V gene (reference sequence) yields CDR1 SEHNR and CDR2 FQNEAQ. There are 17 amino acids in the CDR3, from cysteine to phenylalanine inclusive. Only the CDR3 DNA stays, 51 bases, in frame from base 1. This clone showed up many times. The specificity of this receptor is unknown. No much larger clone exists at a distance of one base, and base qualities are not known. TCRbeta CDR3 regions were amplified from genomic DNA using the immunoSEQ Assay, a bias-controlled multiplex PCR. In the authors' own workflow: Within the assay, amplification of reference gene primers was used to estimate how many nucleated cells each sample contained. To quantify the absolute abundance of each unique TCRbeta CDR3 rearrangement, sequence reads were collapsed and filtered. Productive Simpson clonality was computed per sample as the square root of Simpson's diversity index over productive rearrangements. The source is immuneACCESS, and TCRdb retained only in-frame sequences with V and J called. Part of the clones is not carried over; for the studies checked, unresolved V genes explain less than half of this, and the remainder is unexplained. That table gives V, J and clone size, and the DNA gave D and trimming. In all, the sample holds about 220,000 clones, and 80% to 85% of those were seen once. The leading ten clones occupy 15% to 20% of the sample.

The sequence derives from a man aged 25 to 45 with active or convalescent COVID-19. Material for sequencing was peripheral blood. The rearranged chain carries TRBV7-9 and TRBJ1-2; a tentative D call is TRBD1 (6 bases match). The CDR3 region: CASSYNTGLQGPYGYTF. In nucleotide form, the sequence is TGTGCCAGCAGCTATAACACCGGGCTCCAGGGGCCCTATGGCTACACCTTC.